One and the same sample provided the 14 T cell receptor beta chains below, sequenced in a study of T cell changes during pregnancy in multiple sclerosis. TCRdb's copy holds only in-frame clones and misses some; the assay was immunoSEQ multiplex PCR. The data show roughly 120,000 clones, approximately 95% seen once. The sequencing used peripheral blood, collected before pregnancy. These TCRs come from a female donor with multiple sclerosis, enrolled in a pregnancy study.

The chain is built from TRBV27 and TRBJ2-5, with 9 bases identical to TRBD1. Germline lookup yields CDR1 MNHEY and CDR2 SMNVEV (reference sequence). Trimming removed 1 base from V and 5 bases from J; junction bases left unmatched: 5. CDR3 length: 15 amino acids. Here the CDR3 DNA reads TGTGCCAGCAGTTTATTGGGGACAGGGTCGGAGACCCAGTACTTC. Protein: CASSLLGTGSETQYF.

The chain combines TRBV11-2 with TRBJ1-1; a weak D match, TRBD1 (5 bases). CDR1 is SGHAT, CDR2 FQNNGV, per germline. V was trimmed by 3 bases and J by 7 bases, leaving 15 bases between them. This CDR3 contains 14 residues. This CDR3 reads CASSFSQGGGEAFF. The CDR3, as DNA: TGTGCCAGCAGCTTCAGCCAGGGAGGCGGTGAAGCTTTCTTT.

The chain couples TRBV5-4 to TRBJ2-7; 7 bases line up with TRBD1. CDR3 length: 16 amino acids. The germline gives CDR1 SGHNT, CDR2 YYREEE (reference sequence). The ends lost 4 bases at V and 3 bases at J; junction bases unmatched: 13. The CDR3: CASSGAPGQNLYEQYF. In nucleotides, the CDR3 is TGTGCCAGCAGCGGTGCCCCGGGACAGAATCTCTACGAGCAGTACTTC. The complete variable domain, with remaining parts taken from reference TRBV5-4 and TRBJ2-7, reads ETGVTQSPTHLIKTRGQQVTLRCSSQSGHNTVSWYQQALGQGPQFIFQYYREEENGRGNFPPRFSGLQFPNYSSELNVNALELDDSALYLCASSGAPGQNLYEQYFGPGTRLTVT.

This clone came up a few times. The chain joins TRBV30 to TRBJ1-1; D is uncertain. The CDR3 covers 12 residues. The ends were cut back, 0 bases at V and 8 bases at J, with 10 bases in the middle. Germline CDR1 and CDR2: GTSNPN and SVGIG (reference sequence). CDR3 in amino acids: CAWSVTSIEAFF. CDR3 nucleotides: TGTGCCTGGAGTGTAACATCCATCGAAGCTTTCTTT. Together with reference TRBV30 and TRBJ1-1, the CDR3 gives the full variable domain: SQTIHQWPATLVQPVGSPLSLECTVEGTSNPNLYWYRQAAGRGLQLLFYSVGIGQISSEVPQNLSASRPQDRQFILSSKKLLLSDSGFYLCAWSVTSIEAFFGQGTRLTVV.

The chain links TRBV5-5 to TRBJ1-4; 11 bases match TRBD1. J lost 8 bases, V lost 3 bases, and 3 bases had no gene match. The CDR3 has 14 residues. In germline, CDR1 is SGHKS, CDR2 YYEKEE (reference sequence). The CDR3 DNA sequence: TGTGCCAGCAGCTCGGACAGGGGGCGAGAAAAACTGTTTTTT. Its translation is CASSSDRGREKLFF.

The chain carries TRBV7-6 and TRBJ2-3; D gene unclear. There are 15 residues in the CDR3. The germline V and J ends were trimmed by 1 base and 2 bases, with 10 bases remaining between them. Germline V gives CDR1 SGHVS, CDR2 FNYEAQ. This CDR3 reads CASSLVARTTDTQYF. The CDR3 DNA sequence: TGTGCCAGCAGCTTAGTGGCTAGAACCACAGATACGCAGTATTTT.

The V gene is TRBV6-5, the J gene TRBJ2-3; D is perhaps TRBD1 (5 bases). This CDR3 is 15 amino acids long. Germline CDR1 is MNHEY and CDR2 is SVGAGI. The ends were cut back, 0 bases at V and 3 bases at J, with 10 bases in the middle. The DNA of the CDR3 is TGTGCCAGCAGTTACTCGATACAGGAAACAGATACGCAGTATTTT. Translating gives CASSYSIQETDTQYF.

The CDR3 protein is CASTRDRVNTEAFF. Here the CDR3 DNA reads TGTGCCAGTACCCGGGACAGGGTGAACACTGAAGCTTTCTTT. The chain is built from TRBV19 and TRBJ1-1; TRBD1 agrees at 9 bases. This CDR3 is 14 amino acids long. Germline lookup yields CDR1 LNHDA and CDR2 SQIVND (reference sequence). V shed 7 bases, J shed 0 bases, and the junction held 3 bases outside the gene matches.

This clone came up once. The chain couples TRBV7-2 to TRBJ1-2, with D unclear. Germline CDR1 and CDR2: SGHTA and FQGNSA. The V end was cut by 3 bases, the J end by 2 bases, with 10 bases between. CDR3 length: 14 residues. This chain's CDR3 is CASSLAVSNYGYTF. The DNA for the CDR3 is TGTGCCAGCAGCTTGGCAGTTTCGAACTATGGCTACACCTTC.

The J gene is TRBJ1-2, the V gene TRBV28; 9 positions match TRBD1. The V and J ends lost 10 bases and 4 bases, in that order; junction bases with no gene match: 10. The CDR3 runs to 14 residues. The germline CDR1 and CDR2 sequences are MDHEN and SYDVKM. In nucleotides, the CDR3 is TGTGCCACCGCCCTACAGGGGGCTTCCTATGGCTACACCTTC. It codes for CATALQGASYGYTF.

This chain links TRBV10-1 with TRBJ2-1; D is perhaps TRBD2 (5 bases). This CDR3 has 16 amino acids. V dropped 0 bases and J dropped 9 bases, with 18 bases sitting between them. Germline V gene sequence: CDR1 WNHNN, CDR2 SYGVQD (reference sequence). The CDR3 spells CASSESDGRGGLEQFF. The CDR3 nucleotides are TGCGCCAGCAGTGAGTCGGACGGACGCGGAGGCCTTGAGCAGTTCTTC.

The V gene is TRBV30, the J gene TRBJ1-2, with D maybe TRBD1 (5 bases). V was shortened by 1 base and J by 1 base, with 7 bases between the two germline ends. Germline CDR1 and CDR2: GTSNPN and SVGIG (reference sequence). The CDR3 is made up of 13 amino acids. CDR3 protein: CAWSGDSNYGYTF. CDR3 nucleotide sequence: TGTGCCTGGAGTGGAGACAGTAACTATGGCTACACCTTC.

The chain links TRBV7-9 to TRBJ1-1; the D gene is possibly TRBD1 (6 bases). The V gene's germline CDR1 is SEHNR and CDR2 FQNEAQ (reference sequence). V was pared by 5 bases and J by 4 bases, with 11 bases between. The CDR3 has 13 residues. CDR3 bases: TGTGCCAGCAGCCGGGACACAAGCACTGAAGCTTTCTTT. As protein: CASSRDTSTEAFF.

The chain is built from TRBV6-1 and TRBJ1-5, with 8 bases aligning to TRBD1. The germline CDR1 and CDR2 sequences are MNHNS and SASEGT. This CDR3 is 16 amino acids long. V shed 3 bases and J 6 bases; nucleotides not matched to a gene: 10. CDR3 sequence: CASSDNRGEIGQPQHF. CDR3 DNA: TGTGCCAGCAGTGATAACAGGGGGGAAATAGGTCAGCCCCAGCATTTT.